This TCR beta chain was captured in a study of T cells after yellow fever vaccination. About the research overall: For low cell numbers, libraries were made with SMART-Seq v4 Ultra Low Input. Study-wide findings and caveats: The booster saw the reappearance of most primary-vaccination clones (more than 95% CD4, 88% CD8). Weaker in magnitude, the secondary response showed a faster peak on day 5 versus 15.

The authors made TCR cDNA by 5'RACE template switching, adding a universal primer site and UMIs. One entry per CDR3 protein results from TCRdb running MiXCR on the 5' RACE reads. The repertoire has 300,000 or so distinct CDR3 sequences, about 6.9% of them found once; the top ten carry roughly a sixth. A few counts support this clonotype. Its cognate antigen is unknown. The specimen comprised PBMCs, sampled about 49 days after the first yellow fever vaccination. The sequence derives from a man between 18 and 35 years old who received the YFV17D yellow fever vaccine.

CDR3 DNA: TGCGCCAGCAGCCAAGTGGCAGGGAACCGTGAGCAGTTCTTC. Translation: CASSQVAGNREQFF. The chain links TRBV4-1 to TRBJ2-1, with D maybe TRBD1 (5 bases). CDR1 and CDR2 from the germline V gene are MGHRA and YSYEKL. This CDR3 comprises 14 residues. Trimming removed 1 base at V and 9 bases at J, with 13 bases between.